This TCR beta chain was recovered during a study of CD8+ T cells in alopecia areata. Treatment in this sample: oral pan-JAK inhibitor, 5-10 mg twice daily. Following RNA extraction, reverse transcription yielded cDNA that acted as the sequencing template. Method: immunoSEQ multiplex PCR; TCRdb's copy keeps in-frame clones and lacks some. Counted here are around 200,000 clones, 53% occurring once; the ten biggest clones make up approximately 10%. Sample: CD8+ T cells sorted from blood, taken at week 24, from a patient treated with tofacitinib. The sequence was collected from a human donor with alopecia areata.

CDR3 sequence reads: CASSVGGTVTEAFF. The CDR3 nucleotides read TGTGCCAGCAGCGTAGGTGGGACAGTTACTGAAGCTTTCTTT. This chain connects TRBV9 to TRBJ1-1; the match to TRBD1 covers 7 bases. The CDR3 consists of 14 residues. The germline CDR1 and CDR2 sequences are SGDLS and YYNGEE. Losses at the gene ends were 0 bases for V and 5 bases for J; bases not matched to a gene: 4.